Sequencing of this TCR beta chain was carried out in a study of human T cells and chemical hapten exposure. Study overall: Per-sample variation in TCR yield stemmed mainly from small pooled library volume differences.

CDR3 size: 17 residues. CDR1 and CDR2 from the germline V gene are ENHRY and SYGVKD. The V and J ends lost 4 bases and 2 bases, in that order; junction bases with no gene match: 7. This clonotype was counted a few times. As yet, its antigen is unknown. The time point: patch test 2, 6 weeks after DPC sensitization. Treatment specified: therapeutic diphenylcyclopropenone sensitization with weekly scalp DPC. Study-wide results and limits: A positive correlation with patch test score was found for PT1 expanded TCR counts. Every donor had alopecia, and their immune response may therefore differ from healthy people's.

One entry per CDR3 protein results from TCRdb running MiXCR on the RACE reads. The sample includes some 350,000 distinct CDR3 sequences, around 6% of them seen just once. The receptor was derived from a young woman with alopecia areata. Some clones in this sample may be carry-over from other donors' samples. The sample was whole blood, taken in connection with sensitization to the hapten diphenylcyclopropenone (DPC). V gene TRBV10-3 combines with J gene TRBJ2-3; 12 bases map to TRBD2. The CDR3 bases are TGTGCCATCAGTGGAACTGCTAGCGGGGGGGCCACAGATACGCAGTATTTT. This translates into CAISGTASGGATDTQYF.